Included here is one TCR beta chain sequence, with context. Its antigen is not known. The same CDR3 is also encoded by other DNA sequences in this sample. The data were taken from a study of shared clonotypes between healthy human individuals. Findings and caveats of the study: Shared clonotypes across all four donors exceeded non-shared ones in generation probability.

Original analysis: For the immunoSEQ data, sequences were junction-only without quality scores, so filtering differed. Profiling relied on immunoSEQ multiplex PCR, and the TCRdb table lists in-frame clones only, not all of them. From that table come the V and J calls and clone size; the DNA was used to work out D and trimming. Of over 1.5 million clones in the sample, nearly 99% are singletons; the top ten hold roughly 0.45%. Germline-derived CDR1 and CDR2 are SGHRS and YFSETQ. This CDR3 contains 15 residues. With 4 bases removed from V and 4 bases from J, the gap between germline ends came to 14 bases.

The chain uses TRBV5-1 and TRBJ1-4; the D gene is possibly TRBD1 (5 bases). The receptor was derived from a man between 25 and 39 years old in good health. Sequencing used naive CD4+ T cells sorted from blood. Indicated subset: CD45RA+ positively selected. The CDR3 protein is CASSQTGTGNEKLFF. The DNA for the CDR3 is TGCGCCAGCAGCCAAACCGGGACGGGTAATGAAAAACTGTTTTTT.